These T cell receptor beta chains were read from a single sample in a study of T cells in Graves' hyperthyroidism and ophthalmopathy. TCRdb independently ran MiXCR on the multiplex PCR reads; one entry per CDR3 protein. The sample has under 550,000 distinct CDR3 sequences; roughly an eighth are singletons. The sequenced material came from blood. Receptors were obtained from a woman between 18 and 29 years old with Graves' hyperthyroidism. The CDR3 runs from the conserved cysteine through the conserved F or W. The D gene is left open where the match is weak. Expanded clones are given a class, and other clones once, few, many or no size at all.

. many TRBJ2-2 TRBV15 TGTGCCACCAGCGGCCTACAGGGTAACACCGGGGAGCTGTTTTTT CATSGLQGNTGELFF
. few TRBJ1-6 TRBV13 TGTGCCAGCAGATTACCCGGGACGGACAATTCACCCCTCCACTTT CASRLPGTDNSPLHF
. . TRBJ1-1 TRBV30 TGTGCCTGGAGTGGGGACACCCACACTGAAGCTTTCTTT CAWSGDTHTEAFF
. . TRBJ1-2 TRBV19 TGTGCCAGTAGTCCGGGGAGAAACGGCTATTTTGACTATGGCTACACCTTC CASSPGRNGYFDYGYTF
. many TRBJ2-4 TRBV3-1 TGTGCCAGCAGCCGCGGACTAGCCAAAAACATTCAGTACTTC CASSRGLAKNIQYF
TRBD1 many TRBJ2-3 TRBV12-3/TRBV12-4 TGTGCCAGCAGTTTAGAGACAGGGTTCACAGATACGCAGTATTTT CASSLETGFTDTQYF
. few TRBJ2-5 TRBV5-1 TGCGCCAGCAGCTCAACAGGCCTTAACGGGGAGACCCAGTACTTC CASSSTGLNGETQYF
TRBD2 . TRBJ2-2 TRBV5-1 TGCGCCAGCAGCTTTATAGCGGGAGGCCTGAACACCGGGGAGCTGTTTTTT CASSFIAGGLNTGELFF
TRBD1 . TRBJ2-7 TRBV20-1 TGCAGTGTGGGACAGCCCGGCAGGGGCTCCTACGAGCAGTACTTC CSVGQPGRGSYEQYF
TRBD2 many TRBJ2-7 TRBV18 TGTGCCAGCTCATTCCGGACTAGCGCGACTTCTTACGAGCAGTACTTC CASSFRTSATSYEQYF
. few TRBJ2-2 TRBV5-5 TGTGCCAGCAGCTCAGTAAGGGGGTACGGGAACACCGGGGAGCTGTTTTTT CASSSVRGYGNTGELFF
. few TRBJ1-2 TRBV20-1 TGCAGTGCTAGACTACAGGTTTATGGCTACACCTTC CSARLQVYGYTF
TRBD2 many TRBJ2-7 TRBV6-5 TGTGCCAGCAGCTCGGGACTATCCTCCGAGCAGTACTTC CASSSGLSSEQYF
TRBD1 many TRBJ1-5 TRBV11-2 TGTGCCAGCAGCCCCGGACAGGGAAACAATCAGCCCCAGCATTTT CASSPGQGNNQPQHF
. . TRBJ1-6 TRBV6-1 TGTGCCAGCAGTGAGAGGGGAAACTCCTATAATTCACCCCTCCACTTT CASSERGNSYNSPLHF
TRBD1 many TRBJ1-2 TRBV6-1 TGTGCCAGCAGTTACGGTGACAGGGAGTATGGCTACACCTTC CASSYGDREYGYTF
TRBD2 many TRBJ2-1 TRBV30 TGTGCCTGGAATCCCGCGGGAGGCCTCAATGAGCAGTTCTTC CAWNPAGGLNEQFF
. few TRBJ2-2 TRBV6-2/TRBV6-3 TGTGCCAGCAGTTACAGACGGGGGCATTACACCGGGGAGCTGTTTTTT CASSYRRGHYTGELFF
. . TRBJ2-5 TRBV4-3 TGCGCCAGCAGCCCCACGGCGGGTGTGGTAGAGACCCAGTACTTC CASSPTAGVVETQYF
TRBD1 few TRBJ1-2 TRBV20-1 TGCAGTGCTAGATCCAGGGGGGACGGCTACACCTTC CSARSRGDGYTF
TRBD1 . TRBJ2-7 TRBV28 TGTGCCAGCAGTCGCGGGGGACAGGGAGTCTACGAGCAGTACTTC CASSRGGQGVYEQYF
. . TRBJ1-1 TRBV4-1 TGCGCCAGCAGAAAGATTAGGGGAGAGAACACTGAAGCTTTCTTT CASRKIRGENTEAFF
TRBD1 many TRBJ1-1 TRBV11-2 TGTGCCAGCACCAAGGGACAGGTGAACACTGAAGCTTTCTTT CASTKGQVNTEAFF
. few TRBJ2-7 TRBV6-2/TRBV6-3 TGTGCCAGCAGTTACGACGAGAGCTCCTACGAGCAGTACTTC CASSYDESSYEQYF
TRBD1 many TRBJ2-7 TRBV20-1 TGCAGTGCCGAAAACCGGGACAGAATCTACGAGCAGTACTTC CSAENRDRIYEQYF
TRBD1 few TRBJ2-1 TRBV7-2 TGTGCCAGCAATTGGGACAGGGAGAAGACTAGCCTTGGGATCGATGAGCAGTTCTTC CASNWDREKTSLGIDEQFF
. . TRBJ2-3 TRBV20-1 TGCAGTGCTAGGAGGGCAGGGCTGGCAGATACGCAGTATTTT CSARRAGLADTQYF
. many TRBJ2-1 TRBV6-1 TGTGCCAGCAGTAGGACAAGCCCTAATGAGCAGTTCTTC CASSRTSPNEQFF
TRBD1 once TRBJ2-1 TRBV19 TGTGCCAGTTCAAATGGTCGGGACAGGGGGCTTAATGAGCAGTTCTTC CASSNGRDRGLNEQFF
. . TRBJ2-7 TRBV4-1 TGCGCCAGCAGCCAAGTGAGTCAGGAGCAGTACTTC CASSQVSQEQYF
. many TRBJ1-5 TRBV2 TGTGCCAGCACTACTAACGGGATAGGGCAGCCCCAGCATTTT CASTTNGIGQPQHF
TRBD1 many TRBJ1-2 TRBV7-2 TGTGCCAGCAGCTGGGACAGGTCCGGCTACACCTTC CASSWDRSGYTF
TRBD1 . TRBJ2-7 TRBV29-1 TGCAGCGTTGGTGTAAGGGACAGGGAGTCCTACGAGCAGTACTTC CSVGVRDRESYEQYF
. few TRBJ2-2 TRBV12-3/TRBV12-4 TGTGCCAGCAGTTACCCCTCCGGGGAGCTGTTTTTT CASSYPSGELFF
. . TRBJ1-5 TRBV28 TGTGCCAGCAGTTGGGGCAATCAGCCCCAGCATTTT CASSWGNQPQHF
. few TRBJ1-1 TRBV10-3 TGTGCCATCAGTGAGCCCGGGGGCGGCTTGAACACTGAAGCTTTCTTT CAISEPGGGLNTEAFF
TRBD2 many TRBJ2-1 TRBV28 TGTGCCAGCAGTTCTATTGGGCCCGGGACTAGCGGGAGGGGGTACAATGAGCAGTTCTTC CASSSIGPGTSGRGYNEQFF